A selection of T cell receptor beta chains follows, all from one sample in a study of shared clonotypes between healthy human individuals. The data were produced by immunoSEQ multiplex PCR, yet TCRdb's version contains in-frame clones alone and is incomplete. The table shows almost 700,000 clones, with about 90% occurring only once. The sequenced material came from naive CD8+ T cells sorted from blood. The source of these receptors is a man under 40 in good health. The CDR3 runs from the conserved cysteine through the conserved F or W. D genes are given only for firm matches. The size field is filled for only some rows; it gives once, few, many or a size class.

CDR3aa: CASSFTGDEQFF; CDR3nt: TGTGCCAGCAGCTTTACGGGGGATGAGCAGTTCTTC; abundance: NA; j_gene: TRBJ2-1; v_gene: TRBV7-9; d_gene: NA
CDR3aa: CASSFLQGVDYEQYF; CDR3nt: TGTGCCAGCAGTTTCCTACAGGGGGTAGACTACGAGCAGTACTTC; abundance: NA; j_gene: TRBJ2-7; v_gene: TRBV27; d_gene: TRBD1
CDR3aa: CAWSSGQTYNEQFF; CDR3nt: TGTGCCTGGAGTTCGGGACAGACCTACAATGAGCAGTTCTTC; abundance: NA; j_gene: TRBJ2-1; v_gene: TRBV30; d_gene: TRBD1
CDR3aa: CASSLSGYTEAFF; CDR3nt: TGTGCCAGCAGCTTATCCGGGTACACTGAAGCTTTCTTT; abundance: NA; j_gene: TRBJ1-1; v_gene: TRBV7-6; d_gene: NA
CDR3aa: CASSTTATYEQYF; CDR3nt: TGTGCCAGCAGTACGACAGCCACCTACGAGCAGTACTTC; abundance: NA; j_gene: TRBJ2-7; v_gene: TRBV7-9; d_gene: NA
CDR3aa: CASTRASGSYEQYF; CDR3nt: TGTGCCAGCACCAGGGCTTCGGGCTCCTACGAGCAGTACTTC; abundance: NA; j_gene: TRBJ2-7; v_gene: TRBV28; d_gene: NA
CDR3aa: CASSPPRGMNTEAFF; CDR3nt: TGTGCCAGCTCACCACCGCGGGGGATGAACACTGAAGCTTTCTTT; abundance: NA; j_gene: TRBJ1-1; v_gene: TRBV18; d_gene: NA
CDR3aa: CSVEFRWTGDYGYTF; CDR3nt: TGCAGCGTTGAATTCCGGTGGACAGGGGATTATGGCTACACCTTC; abundance: NA; j_gene: TRBJ1-2; v_gene: TRBV29-1; d_gene: TRBD1
CDR3aa: CASRVEATNEKLFF; CDR3nt: TGTGCCAGCCGGGTAGAAGCAACTAATGAAAAACTGTTTTTT; abundance: once; j_gene: TRBJ1-4; v_gene: TRBV27; d_gene: NA
CDR3aa: CASSPSLQLNTDTQYF; CDR3nt: TGTGCCAGCAGCCCCAGTCTGCAATTAAACACAGATACGCAGTATTTT; abundance: NA; j_gene: TRBJ2-3; v_gene: TRBV27; d_gene: NA
CDR3aa: CASSFSGAATGELFF; CDR3nt: TGTGCCAGCAGTTTTTCGGGGGCGGCGACCGGGGAGCTGTTTTTT; abundance: NA; j_gene: TRBJ2-2; v_gene: TRBV6-5; d_gene: NA
CDR3aa: CASSQVRRDSYEQYF; CDR3nt: TGTGCCAGCAGCCAAGTAAGGCGGGACTCCTACGAGCAGTACTTC; abundance: NA; j_gene: TRBJ2-7; v_gene: TRBV14; d_gene: NA
CDR3aa: CASSPPGYNTEAFF; CDR3nt: TGTGCCAGCAGCCCGCCGGGATACAACACTGAAGCTTTCTTT; abundance: NA; j_gene: TRBJ1-1; v_gene: TRBV9; d_gene: NA
CDR3aa: CASSPTGEDGYTF; CDR3nt: TGTGCCAGCAGCCCGACAGGGGAAGATGGCTACACCTTC; abundance: NA; j_gene: TRBJ1-2; v_gene: TRBV7-9; d_gene: TRBD1
CDR3aa: CASSPPLTLKWSPDTQYF; CDR3nt: TGTGCCAGCTCACCACCCCTGACCCTGAAGTGGTCCCCAGATACGCAGTATTTT; abundance: NA; j_gene: TRBJ2-3; v_gene: TRBV18; d_gene: NA
CDR3aa: CASSWAGESHEQYF; CDR3nt: TGTGCCAGCAGCTGGGCGGGAGAATCCCACGAGCAGTACTTC; abundance: few; j_gene: TRBJ2-7; v_gene: TRBV5-4; d_gene: TRBD2
CDR3aa: CASQGFGNTEAFF; CDR3nt: TGTGCCTCCCAGGGGTTCGGGAACACTGAAGCTTTCTTT; abundance: NA; j_gene: TRBJ1-1; v_gene: TRBV27; d_gene: NA
CDR3aa: CASSPGGGHEQFF; CDR3nt: TGTGCCAGCAGCCCAGGGGGGGGCCATGAGCAGTTCTTC; abundance: NA; j_gene: TRBJ2-1; v_gene: TRBV9; d_gene: NA
CDR3aa: CASSLGSRTDTQYF; CDR3nt: TGTGCCAGCAGCTTGGGAAGCCGCACAGATACGCAGTATTTT; abundance: NA; j_gene: TRBJ2-3; v_gene: TRBV5-6; d_gene: NA
CDR3aa: CASLLAGGTYEQYF; CDR3nt: TGTGCCAGTCTACTAGCGGGAGGGACCTACGAGCAGTACTTC; abundance: once; j_gene: TRBJ2-7; v_gene: TRBV7-9; d_gene: TRBD2
CDR3aa: CASSRMPAGGTSTDTQYF; CDR3nt: TGTGCCAGCAGCCGTATGCCAGCGGGAGGCACTAGCACAGATACGCAGTATTTT; abundance: NA; j_gene: TRBJ2-3; v_gene: TRBV7-2; d_gene: TRBD2
CDR3aa: CASSETGSYEQYF; CDR3nt: TGTGCCAGCAGCGAGACAGGGTCCTACGAGCAGTACTTC; abundance: NA; j_gene: TRBJ2-7; v_gene: TRBV25-1; d_gene: TRBD1
CDR3aa: CASSPPTPAETDTQYF; CDR3nt: TGTGCCAGCAGCCCACCGACCCCCGCGGAAACAGATACGCAGTATTTT; abundance: NA; j_gene: TRBJ2-3; v_gene: TRBV7-9; d_gene: NA
CDR3aa: CASSLRDFNTEAFF; CDR3nt: TGTGCCAGCAGCTTACGGGATTTCAACACTGAAGCTTTCTTT; abundance: NA; j_gene: TRBJ1-1; v_gene: TRBV7-2; d_gene: NA
CDR3aa: CATSELAEGAFYNEQFF; CDR3nt: TGTGCCACCAGCGAACTAGCGGAGGGTGCCTTCTACAATGAGCAGTTCTTC; abundance: NA; j_gene: TRBJ2-1; v_gene: TRBV15; d_gene: TRBD2
CDR3aa: CAWSYPGRVDTQYF; CDR3nt: TGTGCCTGGAGTTACCCGGGAAGGGTAGATACGCAGTATTTT; abundance: NA; j_gene: TRBJ2-3; v_gene: TRBV30; d_gene: NA
CDR3aa: CASSLPGREETQYF; CDR3nt: TGTGCCAGCAGCTTACCCGGACGGGAAGAGACCCAGTACTTC; abundance: NA; j_gene: TRBJ2-5; v_gene: TRBV7-9; d_gene: NA
CDR3aa: CAISGGDPAIF; CDR3nt: TGTGCCATCAGTGGCGGGGACCCGGCTATCTTC; abundance: NA; j_gene: TRBJ2-1; v_gene: TRBV10-3; d_gene: NA
CDR3aa: CASSFTDSYNEQFF; CDR3nt: TGTGCCAGCAGCTTCACTGACTCCTACAATGAGCAGTTCTTC; abundance: NA; j_gene: TRBJ2-1; v_gene: TRBV7-9; d_gene: NA
CDR3aa: CASSFTSTYEQYF; CDR3nt: TGTGCCAGCAGTTTTACCTCGACCTACGAGCAGTACTTC; abundance: NA; j_gene: TRBJ2-7; v_gene: TRBV27; d_gene: NA
CDR3aa: CASSTSGYEQYF; CDR3nt: TGTGCCAGCAGCACGAGTGGGTACGAGCAGTACTTC; abundance: NA; j_gene: TRBJ2-7; v_gene: TRBV7-2; d_gene: NA
CDR3aa: CASSMQGSSYEQYF; CDR3nt: TGTGCCAGTAGTATGCAGGGGAGTTCCTACGAGCAGTACTTC; abundance: few; j_gene: TRBJ2-7; v_gene: TRBV19; d_gene: NA
CDR3aa: CASFDSLPMNTEAFF; CDR3nt: TGTGCCAGCTTTGACAGCTTACCTATGAACACTGAAGCTTTCTTT; abundance: NA; j_gene: TRBJ1-1; v_gene: TRBV13; d_gene: NA
CDR3aa: CASSPIAGGRQETQYF; CDR3nt: TGTGCTAGCAGCCCAATAGCGGGAGGGAGGCAAGAGACCCAGTACTTC; abundance: once; j_gene: TRBJ2-5; v_gene: TRBV7-7; d_gene: TRBD2
CDR3aa: CASSPLPGVEIGYTF; CDR3nt: TGCGCCAGCAGTCCACTACCAGGGGTAGAAATAGGCTACACCTTC; abundance: NA; j_gene: TRBJ1-2; v_gene: TRBV5-1; d_gene: NA
CDR3aa: CSVGGQPQHF; CDR3nt: TGCAGCGTTGGAGGTCAGCCCCAGCATTTT; abundance: NA; j_gene: TRBJ1-5; v_gene: TRBV29-1; d_gene: NA
CDR3aa: CATSSISSNEQFF; CDR3nt: TGTGCCACCAGCAGTATTTCCAGCAATGAGCAGTTCTTC; abundance: NA; j_gene: TRBJ2-1; v_gene: TRBV15; d_gene: NA
CDR3aa: CASSIVTYSNQPQHF; CDR3nt: TGTGCCAGTAGTATTGTTACTTATAGCAATCAGCCCCAGCATTTT; abundance: NA; j_gene: TRBJ1-5; v_gene: TRBV19; d_gene: NA
CDR3aa: CASSFGSGLYTGELFF; CDR3nt: TGTGCCAGCAGCTTCGGTAGCGGACTCTACACCGGGGAGCTGTTTTTT; abundance: NA; j_gene: TRBJ2-2; v_gene: TRBV5-6; d_gene: NA
CDR3aa: CSVEDRHREDTEAFF; CDR3nt: TGCAGCGTTGAAGATCGTCACAGGGAGGACACTGAAGCTTTCTTT; abundance: NA; j_gene: TRBJ1-1; v_gene: TRBV29-1; d_gene: NA